This TCR beta chain was recovered during a study of blood T cells in healthy people across ages. Study-wide results and limits: PBMCs were not sorted, which prevented a conclusive comparison of naive versus antigen-experienced cells. Roughly linear age-related decline in beta diversity appeared, significant by age around 40.

Primed by a sample-barcoded 5' primer and a J-beta primer mix, a second PCR proceeded for about 6 to 12 cycles. TCRdb redid the calling of the 5' RACE reads with MiXCR, one entry per CDR3 protein. Among some 1.7 million distinct CDR3 sequences listed, roughly 28% were seen once. For this clonotype: The antigen remains unidentified.

The CDR3 consists of 17 residues. From germline, CDR1 is ENHRY and CDR2 SYGVKD. Every donor contributed around 10 milliliters of peripheral blood by blood draw. PBMCs numbering at least 7 million were isolated per sample. Sequencing was carried out using blood. The V gene is TRBV10-3, the J gene TRBJ2-4; a possible D gene is TRBD1 (6 bases). The last part of the DNA fits TRBJ2-7 better; the J call may be wrong. The receptor's source is a woman aged 30 to 39 in good health. CDR3 bases: TGTGCCATCAGTGAGGCGCAAGGGACACTGAGGGCCCACGAGCAGTACTTC. Encoded protein: CAISEAQGTLRAHEQYF.